A selection of T cell receptor beta chains follows, all from one sample in a study of blood T cell repertoires in COVID-19. Repertoires were generated with immunoSEQ multiplex PCR, while TCRdb's copy carries only in-frame clones and drops some. This repertoire shows some 260,000 clones, approximately 79% found once; its top ten account for nearly 5%. Material: peripheral blood. All receptors derive from a woman at least 80 years old with active or convalescent COVID-19. Each CDR3 is given with its conserved first and last residue. Each record gives: J gene, clone size, D gene, V gene, CDR3 DNA, CDR3 protein. The D gene is left open where the match is weak. Size values are once, few and many counts, or a class for expanded clones, and some rows have none.

J: TRBJ1-1
size: -
D: -
V: TRBV9
DNA: TGTGCCAGCAGCGTAGGAGGGGGATCGAACACTGAAGCTTTCTTT
CDR3: CASSVGGGSNTEAFF

J: TRBJ1-5
size: -
D: -
V: TRBV10-3
DNA: TGTGCCATCAGTGAAGCGGGGTTTCAGCCCCAGCATTTT
CDR3: CAISEAGFQPQHF

J: TRBJ1-1
size: -
D: -
V: TRBV30
DNA: TGTGCCTGGAACTTTAGATTGAACACTGAAGCTTTCTTT
CDR3: CAWNFRLNTEAFF

J: TRBJ1-1
size: few
D: -
V: TRBV19
DNA: TGTGCCAGTAGTATATGGGGCAGGAACACTGAAGCTTTCTTT
CDR3: CASSIWGRNTEAFF

J: TRBJ1-3
size: once
D: -
V: TRBV30
DNA: TGTGCCTGGGGCAGGGGTTCAATCTCTGGAAACACCATATATTTT
CDR3: CAWGRGSISGNTIYF

J: TRBJ2-7
size: -
D: TRBD2
V: TRBV6-1
DNA: TGTGCCAGCAGTGAAGTTGGAGCGGGGAACTCCTACGAGCAGTACTTC
CDR3: CASSEVGAGNSYEQYF

J: TRBJ2-2
size: -
D: -
V: TRBV10-3
DNA: TGTGCCACCCAAGAGGTGGTTGAAACCGGGGAGCTGTTTTTT
CDR3: CATQEVVETGELFF

J: TRBJ2-3
size: -
D: TRBD1
V: TRBV18
DNA: TGTGCCAGCAAACAGGGACAGAGCACAGATACGCAGTATTTT
CDR3: CASKQGQSTDTQYF

J: TRBJ2-5
size: -
D: TRBD2
V: TRBV3-1/TRBV3-2
DNA: TGTGCCAGCAGTCGTAAGCGGGGCCATCAAGAGACCCAGTACTTC
CDR3: CASSRKRGHQETQYF

J: TRBJ1-2
size: -
D: TRBD1
V: TRBV10-3
DNA: TGTGCCATCACGGACAGGGTGGGCTATGGCTACACCTTC
CDR3: CAITDRVGYGYTF

J: TRBJ1-5
size: -
D: -
V: TRBV28
DNA: TGTGCCAGCAGTTTGAGCGGCCGGCCCCAGCATTTT
CDR3: CASSLSGRPQHF

J: TRBJ2-7
size: few
D: -
V: TRBV4-1
DNA: TGCGCCAGCAGCCAACAACCGGTAGGGCAGGCGGGGTCGCAGTACTTC
CDR3: CASSQQPVGQAGSQYF

J: TRBJ2-7
size: -
D: TRBD1
V: TRBV7-2
DNA: TGTGCCAGCAGAGGACAGGGGGAGCAGTACTTC
CDR3: CASRGQGEQYF

J: TRBJ2-7
size: -
D: TRBD1
V: TRBV14
DNA: TGTGCCAGCGTCGACAGGGGGACCTACGAGCAGTACTTC
CDR3: CASVDRGTYEQYF

J: TRBJ1-1
size: -
D: -
V: TRBV6-4
DNA: TGTGCCAGCAGCGTCGACATGAACACTGAAGCTTTCTTT
CDR3: CASSVDMNTEAFF

J: TRBJ2-1
size: -
D: -
V: TRBV12-3/TRBV12-4
DNA: TGTGCCAGCAGTTTCTCTAGCGCGGAGAAGCAGTTCTTC
CDR3: CASSFSSAEKQFF

J: TRBJ2-5
size: -
D: -
V: TRBV5-1
DNA: TGCGCCAGCAGCCTCGGCGGGGGCGCCATGGAGACCCAGTACTTC
CDR3: CASSLGGGAMETQYF

J: TRBJ2-7
size: -
D: -
V: TRBV5-1
DNA: TGCGCCAGCAGCTTGGCGCACAGGCGTCCTTCCTACGAGCAGTACTTC
CDR3: CASSLAHRRPSYEQYF

J: TRBJ1-5
size: -
D: -
V: TRBV19
DNA: TGTGCCAGTAGCAAAGGGGGTCAGCCCCAGCATTTT
CDR3: CASSKGGQPQHF

J: TRBJ1-1
size: -
D: -
V: TRBV18
DNA: TGTGCCAGCTCACCGGCCAGGGGCGATACTGAAGCTTTCTTT
CDR3: CASSPARGDTEAFF

J: TRBJ1-1
size: -
D: TRBD1
V: TRBV19
DNA: TGTGCCAGTAGTATGGACAGGGGGAGGAACACTGAAGCTTTCTTT
CDR3: CASSMDRGRNTEAFF

J: TRBJ2-7
size: -
D: -
V: TRBV29-1
DNA: TGCAGCGTTGATAAGGGGTCGGGCGAGCAGTACTTC
CDR3: CSVDKGSGEQYF

J: TRBJ1-5
size: -
D: -
V: TRBV5-1
DNA: TGCGCCAGCAGCTTCGGGGGGTCGGGACAGCCCCAGCATTTT
CDR3: CASSFGGSGQPQHF

J: TRBJ1-4
size: -
D: -
V: TRBV15
DNA: TGTGCCACCAGCAGAGTCACGGCTAGAAGGAGGGCAACTAATGAAAAACTGTTTTTT
CDR3: CATSRVTARRRATNEKLFF

J: TRBJ1-6
size: -
D: -
V: TRBV27
DNA: TGTGCCAGCAGTTTATCGCTACAGAATAATTCACCCCTCCACTTT
CDR3: CASSLSLQNNSPLHF

J: TRBJ2-2
size: -
D: TRBD2
V: TRBV5-1
DNA: TGCGCCAGCAGCTTGGCACTAGCGGGGAATTATGCGGGGGAGCTGTTTTTT
CDR3: CASSLALAGNYAGELFF

J: TRBJ1-1
size: -
D: -
V: TRBV3-1/TRBV3-2
DNA: TGTGCCAGCAGCCAATTTCGAGGTGCGACTGAAGCTTTCTTT
CDR3: CASSQFRGATEAFF

J: TRBJ1-6
size: -
D: TRBD1
V: TRBV19
DNA: TGTGCCAGTAAGGGACAGGGAGGGAGTTCACCCCTCCACTTT
CDR3: CASKGQGGSSPLHF

J: TRBJ1-1
size: once
D: -
V: TRBV29-1
DNA: TGCAGCGCACTTGTGACATCTGAAGCTTTCTTT
CDR3: CSALVTSEAFF

J: TRBJ2-1
size: -
D: TRBD1
V: TRBV28
DNA: TGTGCCAGCAGTTTGTTGTGGAAACCGGGACAGGGGGTCATAAATGAGCAGTTCTTC
CDR3: CASSLLWKPGQGVINEQFF

J: TRBJ2-5
size: -
D: -
V: TRBV5-4
DNA: TGTGCCAGCAGCTTATCGGAGACCCAGTACTTC
CDR3: CASSLSETQYF

J: TRBJ1-3
size: -
D: -
V: TRBV14
DNA: TGTGCCAGCAGCAAAAGAGGAGGGACCGAATCCTTAATCTCTGGAAACACCATATATTTT
CDR3: CASSKRGGTESLISGNTIYF

J: TRBJ1-5
size: -
D: TRBD1
V: TRBV10-3
DNA: TGTGCCATCAGGGGACAGGGGGTCAATCAGCCCCAGCATTTT
CDR3: CAIRGQGVNQPQHF

J: TRBJ1-2
size: once
D: -
V: TRBV19
DNA: TGTGCCAGTAGTATTCGCAGGGGAGATGGCTACACCTTC
CDR3: CASSIRRGDGYTF

J: TRBJ2-7
size: -
D: -
V: TRBV20-1
DNA: TGCAGTGCTAGTCGGGAGTCCTACGAGCAGTACTTC
CDR3: CSASRESYEQYF

J: TRBJ1-4
size: few
D: -
V: TRBV7-2
DNA: TGTGCCAGCAGCGGTCGACAAAACCCCAATGAAAAACTGTTTTTT
CDR3: CASSGRQNPNEKLFF

J: TRBJ2-7
size: -
D: TRBD2
V: TRBV28
DNA: TGTGCCAGCAGTTCACCTAGCGGCTCCTACGAGCAGTACTTC
CDR3: CASSSPSGSYEQYF

J: TRBJ1-3
size: -
D: TRBD1
V: TRBV5-1
DNA: TGCGCCAGCAGCTCCTTACAGGGGGCTTCTGGAAACACCATATATTTT
CDR3: CASSSLQGASGNTIYF

J: TRBJ2-2
size: -
D: TRBD2
V: TRBV30
DNA: TGTGCCGTGAGGCGGGGACTAGCGGGAGCCGGGGAGCTGTTTTTT
CDR3: CAVRRGLAGAGELFF

J: TRBJ2-1
size: -
D: TRBD2
V: TRBV7-2
DNA: TGTGCCAGCAGCCCTGCTAGCGGGAGTGGCAATGAGCAGTTCTTC
CDR3: CASSPASGSGNEQFF

J: TRBJ1-4
size: -
D: -
V: TRBV5-6
DNA: TGTGCCAGCAGCTTGCTTACAGGGACCGCTAATGAAAAACTGTTTTTT
CDR3: CASSLLTGTANEKLFF

J: TRBJ2-5
size: -
D: TRBD2
V: TRBV4-1
DNA: TGCGCCAGCAGCCAAGGGCGGGCTAGCGGCATACAAGAGACCCAGTACTTC
CDR3: CASSQGRASGIQETQYF

J: TRBJ2-5
size: -
D: TRBD2
V: TRBV28
DNA: TGTGCCAGCAGTTTCGCAGCGGGAGTACGAGAGACCCAGTACTTC
CDR3: CASSFAAGVRETQYF

J: TRBJ2-1
size: once
D: -
V: TRBV11-2
DNA: TGTGCCAGCAGCTTAGACAGGGCCGTTAATGAGCAGTTCTTC
CDR3: CASSLDRAVNEQFF

J: TRBJ1-1
size: -
D: TRBD1
V: TRBV7-8
DNA: TGTGCCAGCAGCTTAATACCCGGACAGGTCGGGACTGAAGCTTTCTTT
CDR3: CASSLIPGQVGTEAFF

J: TRBJ1-6
size: -
D: -
V: TRBV3-1/TRBV3-2
DNA: TGTGCCAGCAGCCTTAGCTCCTATAATTCACCCCTCCACTTT
CDR3: CASSLSSYNSPLHF

J: TRBJ2-3
size: once
D: -
V: TRBV2
DNA: TGTGCCAGCAGTGATGGGCAGGGTAAGAATACGCAGTATTTT
CDR3: CASSDGQGKNTQYF

J: TRBJ2-7
size: -
D: TRBD1
V: TRBV5-1
DNA: TGCGCCAGCAGCGCACCCGGGACAGGGCGCTACGAGCAGTACTTC
CDR3: CASSAPGTGRYEQYF

J: TRBJ1-2
size: once
D: -
V: TRBV27
DNA: TGTGCCAGCGGAAATCCAGGGTCCTATGGCTACACCTTC
CDR3: CASGNPGSYGYTF

J: TRBJ1-5
size: -
D: -
V: TRBV2
DNA: TGTGCCAGCAGGAACAGGGACGGGGGCAATCAGCCCCAGCATTTT
CDR3: CASRNRDGGNQPQHF

J: TRBJ2-1
size: -
D: TRBD2
V: TRBV28
DNA: TGTGCCAGCACATTAGCGGGAGGATACAATGAGCAGTTCTTC
CDR3: CASTLAGGYNEQFF

J: TRBJ1-1
size: -
D: -
V: TRBV18
DNA: TGTGCCAGCTCACCACCAGGGAGAGGCACTGAAGCTTTCTTT
CDR3: CASSPPGRGTEAFF